The 14 T cell receptor beta chains below all came from one sample that was sequenced in a study of cytomegalovirus exposure and HLA in healthy donors. The PCR ran on 60 Vbeta and 13 Jbeta primers. Assay: immunoSEQ multiplex PCR; the TCRdb copy retains only in-frame clones and omits some. The table has around 35,000 clones, roughly 80% seen once; the top ten hold approximately 8.5%. Input material: PBMCs. All receptors derive from a woman aged 40 to 50 in good health and CMV-seronegative.

The chain recombines TRBV28 with TRBJ2-7; TRBD1 might be the D (7 bases). Trimming cost V 7 bases and J 3 bases, with 19 bases left between them. Germline values: CDR1 MDHEN, CDR2 SYDVKM. The CDR3 runs to 15 residues. The CDR3 nucleotides read TGTGCCAGCACCAAACCTCGACAGGGAGGCTACGAGCAGTACTTC. Protein: CASTKPRQGGYEQYF. Full variable domain (outside the CDR3, taken from reference TRBV28 and TRBJ2-7): DVKVTQSSRYLVKRTGEKVFLECVQDMDHENMFWYRQDPGLGLRLIYFSYDVKMKEKGDIPEGYSVSREKKERFSLILESASTNQTSMYLCASTKPRQGGYEQYFGPGTRLTVT.

This chain joins TRBV6-1 and TRBJ2-5; a weak D match, TRBD1 (5 bases). The CDR3 loop spans 15 amino acids. Germline V gene sequence: CDR1 MNHNS, CDR2 SASEGT. Deletions cut 7 bases from V and 6 bases from J, with 21 bases between. Here the CDR3 reads CASKPQGTQDKTQYF. CDR3 sequence (DNA): TGTGCCAGCAAACCGCAGGGAACCCAAGATAAGACCCAGTACTTC.

The chain carries TRBV9 and TRBJ2-3, with 7 bases identical to TRBD2. Germline assignment: CDR1 SGDLS and CDR2 YYNGEE. This CDR3 spans 14 amino acids. V lost 4 bases, J lost 6 bases, and 8 bases stayed unmatched. The CDR3 loop is CASSRRGREDTQYF. The CDR3 DNA sequence: TGTGCCAGCAGCAGGCGGGGGAGGGAGGATACGCAGTATTTT.

This chain connects TRBV2 to TRBJ1-2, with TRBD1 matching over 7 bases. Trimming at V came to 3 bases and at J to 4 bases, leaving 8 bases not matched to a gene. Germline values: CDR1 SNHLY, CDR2 FYNNEI. CDR3 length equals 15 residues. Here the CDR3 reads CASSEGTAYGYGYTF. The CDR3 nucleotides are TGTGCCAGCAGTGAGGGGACAGCCTATGGCTATGGCTACACCTTC. The complete variable domain, with remaining parts taken from reference TRBV2 and TRBJ1-2, reads EPEVTQTPSHQVTQMGQEVILRCVPISNHLYFYWYRQILGQKVEFLVSFYNNEISEKSEIFDDQFSVERPDGSNFTLKIRSTKLEDSAMYFCASSEGTAYGYGYTFGSGTRLTVV.

The V and J genes are TRBV7-2 and TRBJ2-3; D is perhaps TRBD2 (6 bases). The CDR3 totals 13 residues. In germline, CDR1 is SGHTA, CDR2 FQGNSA. Trimming removed 5 bases from V and 5 bases from J, with 11 bases in between. CDR3 DNA sequence: TGTGCCAGCAGCCCCCGGGGGATAGATACGCAGTATTTT. Residues: CASSPRGIDTQYF.

The chain carries TRBV18 and TRBJ1-6, with D hard to call. V shed 2 bases and J shed 8 bases, with 13 bases lying between them. CDR3 size: 15 residues. Germline CDR1 and CDR2: KGHSH and LQKENI. The CDR3 bases are TGTGCCAGCTCACCAGGAGGGTCTGAGGATTCACCCCTCCACTTT. Encoded protein: CASSPGGSEDSPLHF.

This clone is categorized as medium-sized. The chain's CDR3 is CASSLVGNSPLHF. CDR3 coding DNA: TGTGCCAGCAGCTTGGTCGGTAATTCACCCCTCCACTTT. V is TRBV5-7 and J is TRBJ1-6; D remains unclear. TRBV5-7 is identified as an open reading frame with a role that is uncertain. The CDR3 contains 13 residues. The V gene lost 0 bases and the J gene lost 6 bases, with 4 bases spanning the gap.

This chain joins TRBV27 and TRBJ2-1, with D possibly being TRBD2 (7 bases). Germline CDR1 and CDR2: MNHEY and SMNVEV (reference sequence). CDR3 length equals 15 residues. Deletions cut 1 base from V and 3 bases from J, with 10 bases between. The CDR3 loop reads CASSLYGGHYNEQFF. CDR3 in DNA: TGTGCCAGCAGTTTATACGGGGGGCACTACAATGAGCAGTTCTTC.

The rearrangement uses TRBV15 and TRBJ2-1; D is perhaps TRBD2 (5 bases). Trimming left V 0 bases short and J 8 bases short, with 14 bases between. The CDR3 contains 15 residues. Germline lookup yields CDR1 LNHNV and CDR2 YYDKDF (reference sequence). CDR3 loop: CATSRDNSGNHEQFF. The DNA for the CDR3 is TGTGCCACCAGCAGAGATAACTCGGGGAACCATGAGCAGTTCTTC. Drawing the rest from reference TRBV15 and TRBJ2-1, the complete variable domain is DAMVIQNPRYQVTQFGKPVTLSCSQTLNHNVMYWYQQKSSQAPKLLFHYYDKDFNNEADTPDNFQSRRPNTSFCFLDIRSPGLGDTAMYLCATSRDNSGNHEQFFGPGTRLTVL.

The CDR3 sequence is CASSPDMAYGYTF. Written as DNA, the CDR3 is TGTGCCAGTAGTCCGGACATGGCCTATGGCTACACCTTC. The genes are TRBV19 and TRBJ1-2; D possibly corresponds to TRBD1 (5 bases). CDR1 LNHDA and CDR2 SQIVND come from the germline V gene (reference sequence). Trimming pared 5 bases from V and 4 bases from J, leaving 11 bases between. The CDR3 is 13 amino acids.

In this sample, this clone turned up once. This chain joins TRBV28 and TRBJ1-2; D is undetermined. V was clipped by 3 bases and J by 4 bases, with 6 bases between them. Germline V gene sequence: CDR1 MDHEN, CDR2 SYDVKM. The CDR3 totals 12 residues. The CDR3 region has the DNA TGTGCCAGCAGTTTTGAGGGCTATGGCTACACCTTC. This translates into CASSFEGYGYTF.

CDR3 DNA sequence: TGTGCCAGCAGCCCGAGGGGGGGCGGGGGGCCGTTGGAGACCCAGTACTTC. It specifies CASSPRGGGGPLETQYF. V usage is TRBV7-9 and J usage is TRBJ2-5; 8 bases line up with TRBD2. The germline gives CDR1 SEHNR, CDR2 FQNEAQ (reference sequence). The CDR3 is 17 amino acids. Trimming removed 5 bases from V and 5 bases from J; junction bases left unmatched: 16.

This clone turned up a few times. This chain uses TRBV10-3 with TRBJ1-4; D may be TRBD1 (5 bases). Germline V gene lookup returns CDR1 ENHRY and CDR2 SYGVKD. The length of the CDR3 is 16 residues. Between the trimmed V and J ends, which lost 10 bases and 2 bases, there was a span of 20 bases. The CDR3 sequence: CATSDRGERTNEKLFF. The CDR3 DNA is TGTGCCACATCGGATCGGGGGGAAAGGACTAATGAAAAACTGTTTTTT.

The rearrangement uses TRBV29-1 and TRBJ1-3; 9 positions agree with TRBD1. CDR1 SQVTM and CDR2 ANQGSEA come from the germline V gene. The ends lost 6 bases at V and 1 base at J; junction bases unmatched: 7. This CDR3 has 15 residues. The CDR3 here is CSVRWGQGSGNTIYF. For the CDR3, the DNA is TGCAGCGTCCGCTGGGGACAGGGTTCTGGAAACACCATATATTTT.